The 18 T cell receptor beta chains in this list originate from one sample, sequenced in a study of spatial heterogeneity in lung cancer. TCRdb reprocessed the 5' RACE reads with MiXCR, giving one entry per CDR3 protein. Of tens of thousands of distinct CDR3 sequences in the sample, approximately 8.1% are singletons; the top ten hold 30% to 45%. The time point is: sample taken at primary tumor resection. Tumor, nontumor lung or frozen PBMC supplied whole RNA that was sequenced unsorted. The sequencing used PBMCs, collected at surgery. The source of these receptors is a female donor with early-stage non-small cell lung cancer.

This clonotype was recorded a few times. The rearrangement joins TRBV7-9 to TRBJ2-5, with no clear D. Trimming shortened V by 2 bases and J by 1 base, and 5 bases separated the two germline ends. Per the germline V gene, CDR1 is SEHNR and CDR2 is FQNEAQ (reference sequence). The length of the CDR3 is 13 residues. The CDR3 region has the DNA TGTGCCAGCAGCTTAACCTTCCAAGAGACCCAGTACTTC. Translated, it gives CASSLTFQETQYF.

This clonotype has ten or more counts. DNA for the CDR3: TGTGCCAGCTCACCGCTTGTGGGTCAGCCCCAGCATTTT. It translates to CASSPLVGQPQHF. The gene calls are TRBV18 and TRBJ1-5; unclear D gene. Between the trimmed V and J ends, which lost 3 bases and 6 bases, there was a span of 9 bases. Germline V lookup: CDR1 KGHSH, CDR2 LQKENI. CDR3 length: 13 amino acids.

There are many counts of this clonotype. J is TRBJ1-6 and V is TRBV11-3; no reliable D call. CDR1 and CDR2 from the germline V gene are SGHNT and YENEEA. V shed 4 bases and J shed 8 bases, with 9 bases lying between them. The CDR3 consists of 13 residues. The CDR3 protein is CASSSPKDSPLHF. In DNA, the CDR3 is TGTGCCAGCAGCTCCCCCAAAGATTCACCCCTCCACTTT. Full variable domain (rest looked up from reference TRBV11-3 and TRBJ1-6): EAGVVQSPRYKIIEKKQPVAFWCNPISGHNTLYWYLQNLGQGPELLIRYENEEAVDDSQLPKDRFSAERLKGVDSTLKIQPAELGDSAVYLCASSSPKDSPLHFGNGTRLTVT.

Many counts were recorded for this clonotype. The genes are TRBV6-2 or TRBV6-3 and TRBJ2-3; no definite D call. CDR3 length: 15 amino acids. Germline V gene sequence: CDR1 MNHEY, CDR2 SVGEGT. The V end was cut by 0 bases, the J end by 5 bases, with 12 bases between. CDR3 nucleotide sequence: TGTGCCAGCAGTTACTCAGGTCTGCTTCGAGATACGCAGTATTTT. Translated: CASSYSGLLRDTQYF.

This clonotype was picked up many times. The chain employs TRBV11-3 and TRBJ2-5; D is uncertain. Germline V lookup: CDR1 SGHNT, CDR2 YENEEA. This CDR3 region has 12 residues. V was pared by 3 bases and J by 5 bases, with 7 bases between. The CDR3 coding sequence is TGTGCCAGCAGCTTCTCTGGGGAGACCCAGTACTTC. It codes for CASSFSGETQYF.

The sample holds a few counts of this clonotype. DNA of the CDR3: TGTGCCAGCCGTCGGGTAAGCGGGAACCCCTACAATGAGCAGTTCTTC. Amino acids: CASRRVSGNPYNEQFF. This chain joins TRBV19 and TRBJ2-1, with 7 bases fitting TRBD2. Looked up from germline, CDR1 is LNHDA and CDR2 is SQIVND (reference sequence). The ends lost 9 bases at V and 2 bases at J; junction bases unmatched: 13. The CDR3 extends over 16 amino acids.

This clonotype was counted ten times or more. The CDR3 DNA follows: TGCGCCAGCAGTGAGTCGCGGGCAGGGACAGATACGCAGTATTTT. Translating it yields CASSESRAGTDTQYF. The chain is built from TRBV10-1 and TRBJ2-3; D could derive from TRBD1 or TRBD2 (5 bases each). V lost 0 bases, J lost 3 bases, and 10 bases lay in between. CDR1 is WNHNN and CDR2 is SYGVQD in the germline V gene (reference sequence). The CDR3 spans 15 residues.

This clonotype came up a few times. This sequence joins TRBV9 and TRBJ1-2; no definite D call. The V end was cut by 0 bases, the J end by 6 bases, with 9 bases between. Germline CDR1 SGDLS, CDR2 YYNGEE. CDR3 length: 13 amino acids. This chain's CDR3 is CASSVGGNDGYTF. The CDR3 nucleotides read TGTGCCAGCAGCGTAGGTGGTAATGATGGCTACACCTTC.

The sample holds a few counts of this clonotype. This chain connects TRBV4-2 to TRBJ2-3, with 7 nucleotides matching TRBD1. The trim removed 3 bases at V and 5 bases at J, leaving 17 bases unmatched. Germline V lookup: CDR1 LGHNA, CDR2 YNFKEQ. This CDR3 contains 18 residues. The CDR3 loop reads CASSQTVRQGVTGDTQYF. CDR3 nucleotide sequence: TGTGCCAGCAGCCAGACGGTCCGACAGGGAGTAACGGGAGATACGCAGTATTTT.

This clonotype was recorded many times. The rearrangement uses TRBV2 and TRBJ2-5, with TRBD2 matching over 11 bases. The length of the CDR3 is 15 residues. The J segment lost 2 bases and the V segment lost 3 bases, leaving 2 bases of the junction unmatched. CDR1 is SNHLY, CDR2 FYNNEI, per germline. CDR3 in amino acids: CASSEGTSGQETQYF. The CDR3, as DNA: TGTGCCAGCAGTGAGGGGACTAGCGGACAAGAGACCCAGTACTTC.

This clonotype has more than one count but fewer than ten. The CDR3 reads CAIRGDRIIETQYF. As DNA, the CDR3 is TGTGCCATCAGGGGGGACAGGATCATTGAGACCCAGTACTTC. The chain is built from TRBV10-3 and TRBJ2-5, with 8 bases fitting TRBD1. Germline assignment: CDR1 ENHRY and CDR2 SYGVKD. CDR3 length: 14 amino acids. Trimming took 6 bases from V and 5 from J; bases not matched to a gene: 8.

This clonotype occurred many times. The genes are TRBV4-3 and TRBJ1-1; D possibly corresponds to TRBD1 (5 bases). Germline values: CDR1 LGHNA, CDR2 YSLEER. This CDR3 has 15 residues. Trimming shortened V by 0 bases and J by 4 bases, and 12 bases separated the two germline ends. CDR3 loop: CASSQDFPRVTEAFF. In DNA form, the CDR3 reads TGCGCCAGCAGCCAAGATTTTCCCAGGGTCACTGAAGCTTTCTTT.

This clonotype was picked up many times. This chain connects TRBV5-1 to TRBJ2-1; D gene uncertain. CDR3 length: 15 amino acids. Germline CDR1 reads SGHRS; CDR2 reads YFSETQ. Trimming cost V 1 base and J 4 bases, with 12 bases left between them. The CDR3 here is CASSLRPDQYNEQFF. CDR3 nucleotides: TGCGCCAGCAGCTTGAGGCCAGATCAATACAATGAGCAGTTCTTC.

This clonotype was observed many times. V and J are TRBV27 and TRBJ2-5; D gene ambiguous. The CDR3 has 13 amino acids. V was clipped by 4 bases and J by 2 bases, with 8 bases between them. The germline V gene has CDR1 MNHEY and CDR2 SMNVEV (reference sequence). For the CDR3, the DNA is TGTGCCAGCAGTTCATGGGTTCAAGAGACCCAGTACTTC. It translates to CASSSWVQETQYF.

This clonotype has at least ten counts. The V gene is TRBV7-9, the J gene TRBJ2-1; TRBD2 matches 10 bases. Germline CDR1 and CDR2: SEHNR and FQNEAQ (reference sequence). This CDR3 comprises 18 residues. The junction had 12 bases not matched to a gene; V was cut back by 2 bases and J by 5 bases. CDR3 sequence: CASSLPLRLAGRNNEQFF. CDR3 in DNA: TGTGCCAGCAGCTTACCGCTCCGACTAGCGGGCCGAAACAATGAGCAGTTCTTC.

This clonotype was detected many times. The chain has TRBV10-3 and TRBJ1-2; possibly TRBD1 for D (6 bases). The germline V gene has CDR1 ENHRY and CDR2 SYGVKD. This CDR3 comprises 15 residues. Trimming took off 4 bases at V and 4 bases at J, with 16 bases between the two ends. The chain's CDR3 is CAISAPAGVGYGYTF. The CDR3 DNA reads TGTGCCATCAGTGCTCCAGCAGGGGTTGGCTATGGCTACACCTTC.

This clonotype was counted at least ten times. The chain recombines TRBV2 with TRBJ2-5; 13 nucleotides agree with TRBD2. Germline CDR1 is SNHLY and CDR2 is FYNNEI. The CDR3 consists of 16 residues. V lost 6 bases, J lost 1 base, and 5 bases stayed unmatched. CDR3 coding DNA: TGTGCCAGCAGGGGATGGACTAGCGGGAGCCAAGAGACCCAGTACTTC. Translating gives CASRGWTSGSQETQYF.

This clonotype was detected ten times or more. The chain recombines TRBV7-9 with TRBJ1-4; tentatively, D is TRBD1 (5 bases). The CDR3 spans 18 residues. Trimming removed 2 bases at V and 0 bases at J, with 16 bases between. The V gene's germline CDR1 is SEHNR and CDR2 FQNEAQ (reference sequence). The CDR3 coding sequence is TGTGCCAGCAGCTTACTGTTCAGGCAGGGAGCAACTAATGAAAAACTGTTTTTT. Protein: CASSLLFRQGATNEKLFF.